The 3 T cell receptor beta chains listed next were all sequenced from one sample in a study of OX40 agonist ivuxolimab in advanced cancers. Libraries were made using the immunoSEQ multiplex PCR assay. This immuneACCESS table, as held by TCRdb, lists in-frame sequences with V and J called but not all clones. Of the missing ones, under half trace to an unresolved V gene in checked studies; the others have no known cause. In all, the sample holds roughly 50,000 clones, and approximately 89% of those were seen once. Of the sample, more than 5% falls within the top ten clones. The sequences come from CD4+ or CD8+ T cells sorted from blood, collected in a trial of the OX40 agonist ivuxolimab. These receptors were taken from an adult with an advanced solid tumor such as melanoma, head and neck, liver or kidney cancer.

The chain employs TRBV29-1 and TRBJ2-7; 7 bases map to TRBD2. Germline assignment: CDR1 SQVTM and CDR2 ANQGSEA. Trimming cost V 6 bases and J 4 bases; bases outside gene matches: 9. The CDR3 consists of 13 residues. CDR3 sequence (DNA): TGCAGCGTCCTGACTAGCAGAGCTTACGAGCAGTACTTC. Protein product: CSVLTSRAYEQYF.

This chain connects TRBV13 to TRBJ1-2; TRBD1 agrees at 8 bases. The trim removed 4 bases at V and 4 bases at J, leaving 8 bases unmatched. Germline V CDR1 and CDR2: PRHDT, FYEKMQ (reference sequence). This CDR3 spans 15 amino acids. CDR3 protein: CASSSQPTGAYGYTF. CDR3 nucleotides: TGTGCCAGCAGCTCCCAACCGACAGGGGCCTATGGCTACACCTTC. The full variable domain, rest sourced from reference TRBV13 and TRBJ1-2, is AAGVIQSPRHLIKEKRETATLKCYPIPRHDTVYWYQQGPGQDPQFLISFYEKMQSDKGSIPDRFSAQQFSDYHSELNMSSLELGDSALYFCASSSQPTGAYGYTFGSGTRLTVV.

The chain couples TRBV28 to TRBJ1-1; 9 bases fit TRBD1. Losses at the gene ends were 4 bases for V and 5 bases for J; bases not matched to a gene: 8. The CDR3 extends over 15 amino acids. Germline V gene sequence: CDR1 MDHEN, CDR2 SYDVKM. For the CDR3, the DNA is TGTGCCAGCAGTTCCCTACAGGGGGCACGGACTGAAGCTTTCTTT. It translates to CASSSLQGARTEAFF.